This note documents a single T cell receptor (beta chain) sequence. The V segment lost 1 base and the J segment 7 bases; nucleotides outside the gene matches: 3. The germline V gene encodes CDR1 LGHNA and CDR2 YSLEER. The CDR3 covers 13 residues. The primer mix had 60 Vbeta and 13 Jbeta primers. Clones were sequenced by immunoSEQ multiplex PCR, and TCRdb holds only the in-frame ones, with some missing. The repertoire holds approximately 150,000 clones, with roughly 80% as singletons. The data derive from a study of cytomegalovirus exposure and HLA in healthy donors. This rearrangement joins TRBV4-3 to TRBJ1-1, with 7 bases lining up with TRBD1. Sequencing was performed on PBMCs. The TCR originated in a man between 25 and 39 years old in good health and CMV-seronegative. The CDR3 nucleotides are TGCGCCAGCAGCCAAGCCGGGGACAGTGAAGCTTTCTTT. Translating it yields CASSQAGDSEAFF.